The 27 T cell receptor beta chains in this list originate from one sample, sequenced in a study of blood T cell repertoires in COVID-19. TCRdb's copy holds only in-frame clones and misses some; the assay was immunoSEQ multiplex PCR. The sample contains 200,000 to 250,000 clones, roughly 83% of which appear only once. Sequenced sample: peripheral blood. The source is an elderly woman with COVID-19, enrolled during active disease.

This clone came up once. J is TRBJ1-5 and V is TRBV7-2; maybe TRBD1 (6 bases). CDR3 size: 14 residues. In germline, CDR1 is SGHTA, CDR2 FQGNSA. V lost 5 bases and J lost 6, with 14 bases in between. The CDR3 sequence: CASSLNRASQPQHF. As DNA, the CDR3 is TGTGCCAGCAGCCTAAACAGGGCGTCTCAGCCCCAGCATTTT.

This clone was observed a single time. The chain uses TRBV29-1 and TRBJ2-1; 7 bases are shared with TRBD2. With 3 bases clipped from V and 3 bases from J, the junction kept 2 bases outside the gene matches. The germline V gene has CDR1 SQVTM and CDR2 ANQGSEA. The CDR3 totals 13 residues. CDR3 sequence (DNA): TGCAGCGTTGATTGGGGGGGCTACAATGAGCAGTTCTTC. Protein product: CSVDWGGYNEQFF.

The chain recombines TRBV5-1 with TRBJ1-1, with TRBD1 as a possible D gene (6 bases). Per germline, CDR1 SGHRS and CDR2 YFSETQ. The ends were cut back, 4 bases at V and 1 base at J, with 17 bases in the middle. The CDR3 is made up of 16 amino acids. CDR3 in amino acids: CASSRGAPTTNTEAFF. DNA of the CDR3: TGCGCCAGCAGCCGGGGGGCCCCTACTACGAACACTGAAGCTTTCTTT.

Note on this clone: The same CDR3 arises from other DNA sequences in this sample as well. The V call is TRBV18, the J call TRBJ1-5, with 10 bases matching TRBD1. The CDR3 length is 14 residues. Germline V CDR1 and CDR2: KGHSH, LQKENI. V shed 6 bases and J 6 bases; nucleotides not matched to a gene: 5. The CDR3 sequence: CASSPGQGVQPQHF. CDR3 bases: TGTGCCAGCTCGCCCGGACAGGGGGTTCAGCCCCAGCATTTT.

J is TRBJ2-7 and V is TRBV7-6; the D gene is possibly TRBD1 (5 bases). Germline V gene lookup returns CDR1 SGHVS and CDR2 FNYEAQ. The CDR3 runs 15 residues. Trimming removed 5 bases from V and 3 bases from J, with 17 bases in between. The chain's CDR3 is CASSRTTGAIYEQYF. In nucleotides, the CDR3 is TGTGCCAGCAGCCGTACCACAGGTGCAATCTACGAGCAGTACTTC.

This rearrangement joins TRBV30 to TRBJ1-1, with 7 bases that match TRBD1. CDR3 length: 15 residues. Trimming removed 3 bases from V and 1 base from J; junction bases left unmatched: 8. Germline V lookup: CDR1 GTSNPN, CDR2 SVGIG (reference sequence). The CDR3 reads CAWSAPDRRNTEAFF. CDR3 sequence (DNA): TGTGCCTGGAGCGCACCGGACAGGAGGAACACTGAAGCTTTCTTT.

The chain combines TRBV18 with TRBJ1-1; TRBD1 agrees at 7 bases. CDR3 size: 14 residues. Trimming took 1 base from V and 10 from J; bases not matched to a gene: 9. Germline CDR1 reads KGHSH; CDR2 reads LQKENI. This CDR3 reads CASSPLQGILLAFF. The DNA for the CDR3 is TGTGCCAGCTCACCACTACAGGGGATTCTTTTAGCTTTCTTT.

The CDR3 protein is CASSLSPGELFF. Written as DNA, the CDR3 is TGTGCCAGCAGTTTAAGCCCCGGGGAGCTGTTTTTT. The rearrangement joins TRBV12-3 or TRBV12-4 to TRBJ2-2; no firm D call. The CDR3 extends over 12 amino acids. V lost 2 bases and J 6 bases, leaving 4 bases between the germline ends.

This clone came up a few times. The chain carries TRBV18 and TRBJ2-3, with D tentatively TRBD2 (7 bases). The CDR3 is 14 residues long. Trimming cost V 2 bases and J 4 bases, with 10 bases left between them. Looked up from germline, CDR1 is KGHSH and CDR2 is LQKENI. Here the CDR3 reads CASSPRGGPDTQYF. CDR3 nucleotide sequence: TGTGCCAGCTCACCAAGGGGGGGCCCAGATACGCAGTATTTT.

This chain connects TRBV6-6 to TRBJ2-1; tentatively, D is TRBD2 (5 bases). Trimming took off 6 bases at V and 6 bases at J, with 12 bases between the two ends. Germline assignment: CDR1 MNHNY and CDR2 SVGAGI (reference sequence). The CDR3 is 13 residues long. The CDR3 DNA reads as TGTGCCAGCAGCCTAGAGGGTGGCAATGAGCAGTTCTTC. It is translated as CASSLEGGNEQFF.

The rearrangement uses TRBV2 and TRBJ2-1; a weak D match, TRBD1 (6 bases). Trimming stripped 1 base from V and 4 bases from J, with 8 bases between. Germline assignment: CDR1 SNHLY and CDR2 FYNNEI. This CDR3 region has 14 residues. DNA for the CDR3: TGTGCCAGCAGTGAAGGGACAGTATACAATGAGCAGTTCTTC. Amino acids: CASSEGTVYNEQFF.

For the CDR3, the DNA is TGTGCCAGCAGTTACGAAGCGGGGGGGCCCACAGATACGCAGTATTTT. It specifies CASSYEAGGPTDTQYF. The chain has TRBV6-2 or TRBV6-3 and TRBJ2-3, with 10 bases aligning to TRBD2. Germline V gene lookup returns CDR1 MNHEY and CDR2 SVGEGT. Germline trimming cut 2 bases from V and 2 bases from J; bases unmatched to any gene: 4. This CDR3 has 16 amino acids.

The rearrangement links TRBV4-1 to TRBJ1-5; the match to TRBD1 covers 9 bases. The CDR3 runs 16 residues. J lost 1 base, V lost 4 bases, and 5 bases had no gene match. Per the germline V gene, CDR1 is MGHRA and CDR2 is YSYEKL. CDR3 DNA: TGCGCCAGCAGCCGGGAGGGACAGGGAAGCAATCAGCCCCAGCATTTT. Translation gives CASSREGQGSNQPQHF.

DNA of the CDR3: TGTGCCTGGAGTTTGGGGGGGGGAAACACCATATATTTT. Protein: CAWSLGGGNTIYF. The chain combines TRBV30 with TRBJ1-3; tentative D call: TRBD1 (5 bases). Trimming removed 2 bases at V and 4 bases at J, with 9 bases between. CDR3 size: 13 residues. Germline values: CDR1 GTSNPN, CDR2 SVGIG (reference sequence).

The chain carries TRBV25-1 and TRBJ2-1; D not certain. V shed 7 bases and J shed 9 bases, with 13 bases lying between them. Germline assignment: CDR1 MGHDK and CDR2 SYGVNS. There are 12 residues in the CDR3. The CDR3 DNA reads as TGTGCCAGCACTCCTTTTCCGGGTGAGCAGTTCTTC. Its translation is CASTPFPGEQFF. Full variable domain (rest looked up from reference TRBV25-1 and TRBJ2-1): EADIYQTPRYLVIGTGKKITLECSQTMGHDKMYWYQQDPGMELHLIHYSYGVNSTEKGDLSSESTVSRIRTEHFPLTLESARPSHTSQYLCASTPFPGEQFFGPGTRLTVL.

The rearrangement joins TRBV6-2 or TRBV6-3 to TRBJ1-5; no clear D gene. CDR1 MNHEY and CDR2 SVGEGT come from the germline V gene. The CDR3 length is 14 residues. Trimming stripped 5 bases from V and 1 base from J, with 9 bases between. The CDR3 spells CASSAERSNQPQHF. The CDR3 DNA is TGTGCCAGCAGTGCCGAGCGCAGCAATCAGCCCCAGCATTTT.

The CDR3 DNA sequence: TGTGCCACCAGCAGAGCCCAGGACAGCTCTGGAAACACCATATATTTT. Residues: CATSRAQDSSGNTIYF. The genes are TRBV15 and TRBJ1-3; D possibly corresponds to TRBD1 (6 bases). Germline CDR1 LNHNV, CDR2 YYDKDF (reference sequence). The CDR3 runs to 16 residues. Trimming left V 1 base short and J 0 bases short, with 10 bases between.

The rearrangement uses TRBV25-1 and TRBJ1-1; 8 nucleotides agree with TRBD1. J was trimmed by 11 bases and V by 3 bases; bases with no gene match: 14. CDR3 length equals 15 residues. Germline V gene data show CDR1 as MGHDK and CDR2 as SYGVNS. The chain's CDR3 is CASSDAGQAISLAFF. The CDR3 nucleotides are TGTGCCAGCAGTGATGCGGGACAGGCTATCTCTCTGGCTTTCTTT.

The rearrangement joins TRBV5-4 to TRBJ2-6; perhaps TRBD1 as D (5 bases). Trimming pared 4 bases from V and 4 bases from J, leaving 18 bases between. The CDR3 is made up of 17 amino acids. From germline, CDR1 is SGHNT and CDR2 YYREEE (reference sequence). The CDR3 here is CASSPVQVGKGANVLTF. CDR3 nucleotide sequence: TGTGCCAGCAGCCCCGTACAGGTAGGGAAGGGGGCCAACGTCCTGACTTTC.

The CDR3 sequence: CASSLQGRVNTEAFF. In DNA form, the CDR3 reads TGTGCCAGCAGCTTGCAGGGGAGGGTGAACACTGAAGCTTTCTTT. The genes are TRBV5-6 and TRBJ1-1; TRBD1 might be the D (6 bases). V was cut by 1 base and J by 0 bases, with 10 bases left in between. Germline V gene sequence: CDR1 SGHDT, CDR2 YYEEEE. The CDR3 covers 15 residues.

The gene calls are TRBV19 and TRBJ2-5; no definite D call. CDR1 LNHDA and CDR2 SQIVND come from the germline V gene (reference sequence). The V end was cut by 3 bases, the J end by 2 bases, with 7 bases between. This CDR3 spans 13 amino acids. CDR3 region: CASSMYRQETQYF. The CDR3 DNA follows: TGTGCCAGTAGTATGTACAGACAAGAGACCCAGTACTTC.

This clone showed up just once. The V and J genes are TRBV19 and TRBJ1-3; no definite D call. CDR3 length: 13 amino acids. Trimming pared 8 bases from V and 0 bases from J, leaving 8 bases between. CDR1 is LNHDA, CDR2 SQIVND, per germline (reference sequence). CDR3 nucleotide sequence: TGTGCCAGTTCAGCGATCTCTGGAAACACCATATATTTT. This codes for CASSAISGNTIYF.

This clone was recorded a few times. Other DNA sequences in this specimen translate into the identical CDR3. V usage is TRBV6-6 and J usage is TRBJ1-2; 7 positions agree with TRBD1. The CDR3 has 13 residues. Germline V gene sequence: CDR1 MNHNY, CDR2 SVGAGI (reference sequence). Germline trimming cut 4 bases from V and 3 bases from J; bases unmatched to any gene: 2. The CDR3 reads CASSLQGDYGYTF. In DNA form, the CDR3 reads TGTGCCAGCAGTTTGCAGGGGGACTATGGCTACACCTTC.

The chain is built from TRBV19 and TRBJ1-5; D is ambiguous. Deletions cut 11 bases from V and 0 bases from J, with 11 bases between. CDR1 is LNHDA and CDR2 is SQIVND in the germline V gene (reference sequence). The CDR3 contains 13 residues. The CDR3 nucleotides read TGTGCCGCAGGACTGGATAGCAATCAGCCCCAGCATTTT. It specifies CAAGLDSNQPQHF.

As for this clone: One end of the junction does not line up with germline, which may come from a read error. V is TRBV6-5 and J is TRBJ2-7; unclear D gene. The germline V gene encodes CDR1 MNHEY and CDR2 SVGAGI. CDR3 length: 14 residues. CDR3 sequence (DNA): TGTGCCAACAGTTACCTTACCCAGGTCCACGAGCAGTACTTC. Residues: CANSYLTQVHEQYF.

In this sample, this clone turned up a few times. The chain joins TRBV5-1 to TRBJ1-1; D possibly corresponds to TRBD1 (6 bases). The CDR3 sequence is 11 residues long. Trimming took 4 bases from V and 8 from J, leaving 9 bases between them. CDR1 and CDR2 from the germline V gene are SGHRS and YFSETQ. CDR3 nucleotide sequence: TGCGCCAGCAGCCCAGGACAGGAAGCTTTCTTT. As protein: CASSPGQEAFF. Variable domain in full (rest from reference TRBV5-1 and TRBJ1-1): KAGVTQTPRYLIKTRGQQVTLSCSPISGHRSVSWYQQTPGQGLQFLFEYFSETQRNKGNFPGRFSGRQFSNSRSEMNVSTLELGDSALYLCASSPGQEAFFGQGTRLTVV.

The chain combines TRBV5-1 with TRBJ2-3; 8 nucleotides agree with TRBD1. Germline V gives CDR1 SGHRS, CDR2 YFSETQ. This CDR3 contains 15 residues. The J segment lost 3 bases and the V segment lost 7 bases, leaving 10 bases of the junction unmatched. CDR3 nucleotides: TGCGCCAGCCGAGTTGGGACAGGTGGGACAGATACGCAGTATTTT. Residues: CASRVGTGGTDTQYF.